This T cell receptor (beta chain) was obtained from a study of beta chain features in type 1 diabetes. Study-level results: In these data, an HLA type influence on TCRB rearrangement remained unresolved. The study found fewer insertions and more deletions at VDJ junctions in type 1 diabetes patients.

Trimming shortened V by 6 bases and J by 5 bases, and 14 bases separated the two germline ends. CDR3 length: 13 residues. CDR1 and CDR2 (germline): SGHNT, YYREEE (reference sequence). To note about this clone: Its matching antigen is unknown.

Expressed TCRB transcripts were sequenced because the isolated RNA had all been reverse transcribed beforehand. This table comes from immunoSEQ multiplex PCR, and its TCRdb copy is limited to in-frame clones, with some not included. The table shows some 220,000 clones, with roughly 10% occurring only once. Cell sorting via CD45RO/CCR7/CD25/CD127/CD95/CD27 was performed to obtain CD4+ naive, central memory, regulatory and stem cell-like memory cells. The V and J genes are TRBV5-4 and TRBJ2-5; the D is unclear. The receptor was isolated from a man aged 18 to 35 in good health. The sequenced material came from central memory CD4+ T cells from blood. DNA of the CDR3: TGTGCCAGCAAGACCCCGGCGGAGGAGACCCAGTACTTC. This translates into CASKTPAEETQYF.